This T cell receptor beta chain was found in a study of T cell repertoires in cytomegalovirus infection. Study-wide background: The public TCR beta signatures pointed to both CMV infection and matching HLA type.

The CDR3 is made up of 15 amino acids. V gave up 2 bases and J gave up 4 bases, with 11 bases separating them. Worth noting for this clonotype: Its target is unknown.

MiXCR, applied by TCRdb to the reads, yields one record per CDR3 protein. The repertoire consists of just over 450,000 distinct CDR3 sequences, with 42% occurring once and the leading ten covering around 45%. The source material was cultured PBMCs, sampled from culture after CMV antigen stimulation. The chain joins TRBV12-3 or TRBV12-4 to TRBJ2-2, with D possibly TRBD2 on 5 matching bases. This TCR derives from a human donor in good health (CMV status not recorded). Some clones in this sample may be carry-over from other donors' samples. The CDR3 protein is CASSLTSPGTGELFF. The CDR3 nucleotides read TGTGCCAGCAGTTTAACTAGTCCGGGCACCGGGGAGCTGTTTTTT.